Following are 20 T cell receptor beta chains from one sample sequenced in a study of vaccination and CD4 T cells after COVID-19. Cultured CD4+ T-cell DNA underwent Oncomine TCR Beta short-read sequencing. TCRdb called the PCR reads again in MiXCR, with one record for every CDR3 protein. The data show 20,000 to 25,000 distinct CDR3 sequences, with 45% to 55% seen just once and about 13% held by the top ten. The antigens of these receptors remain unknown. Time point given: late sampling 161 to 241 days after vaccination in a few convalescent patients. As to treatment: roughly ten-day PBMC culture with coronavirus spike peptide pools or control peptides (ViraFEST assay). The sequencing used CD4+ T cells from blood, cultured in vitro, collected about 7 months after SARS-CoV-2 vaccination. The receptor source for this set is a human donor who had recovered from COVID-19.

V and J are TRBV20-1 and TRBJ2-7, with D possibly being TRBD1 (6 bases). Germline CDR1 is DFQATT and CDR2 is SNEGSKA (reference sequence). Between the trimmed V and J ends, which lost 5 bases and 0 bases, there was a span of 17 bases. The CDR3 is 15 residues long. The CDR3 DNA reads TGCAGTGCTGAAAGTAACAGGGAGAGCTCCTACGAGCAGTACTTC. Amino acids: CSAESNRESSYEQYF.

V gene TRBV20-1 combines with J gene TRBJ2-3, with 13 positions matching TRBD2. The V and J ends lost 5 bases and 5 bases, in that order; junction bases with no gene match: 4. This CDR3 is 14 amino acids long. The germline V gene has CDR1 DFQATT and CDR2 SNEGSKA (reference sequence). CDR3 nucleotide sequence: TGCAGTGCTTGGGGACTAGCGGGAATAGATACGCAGTATTTT. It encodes CSAWGLAGIDTQYF.

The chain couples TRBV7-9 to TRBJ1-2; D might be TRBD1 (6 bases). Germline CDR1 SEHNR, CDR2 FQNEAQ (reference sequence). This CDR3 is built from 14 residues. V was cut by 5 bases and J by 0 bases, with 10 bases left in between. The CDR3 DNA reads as TGTGCCAGCAGCGCCCCAGGGGCTAACTATGGCTACACCTTC. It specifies CASSAPGANYGYTF. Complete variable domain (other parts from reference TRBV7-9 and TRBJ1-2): DTGVSQNPRHKITKRGQNVTFRCDPISEHNRLYWYRQTLGQGPEFLTYFQNEAQLEKSRLLSDRFSAERPKGSFSTLEIQRTEQGDSAMYLCASSAPGANYGYTFGSGTRLTVV.

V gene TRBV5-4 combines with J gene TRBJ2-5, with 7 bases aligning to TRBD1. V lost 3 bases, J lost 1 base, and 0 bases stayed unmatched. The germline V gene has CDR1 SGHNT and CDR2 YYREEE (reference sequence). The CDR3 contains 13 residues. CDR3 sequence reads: CASSWTGQETQYF. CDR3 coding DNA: TGTGCCAGCAGCTGGACAGGCCAAGAGACCCAGTACTTC.

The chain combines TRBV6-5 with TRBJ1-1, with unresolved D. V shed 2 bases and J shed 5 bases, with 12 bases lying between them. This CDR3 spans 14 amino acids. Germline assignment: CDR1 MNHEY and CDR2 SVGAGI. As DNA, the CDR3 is TGTGCCAGCAGTTACGATCCAGGACGAACTGAAGCTTTCTTT. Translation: CASSYDPGRTEAFF.

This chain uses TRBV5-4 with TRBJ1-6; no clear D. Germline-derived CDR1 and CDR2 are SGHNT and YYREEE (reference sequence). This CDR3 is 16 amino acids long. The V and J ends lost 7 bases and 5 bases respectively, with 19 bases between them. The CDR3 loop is CASAPDPTPDNSPLHF. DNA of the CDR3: TGTGCCAGCGCACCGGACCCCACACCGGATAATTCACCCCTCCACTTT.

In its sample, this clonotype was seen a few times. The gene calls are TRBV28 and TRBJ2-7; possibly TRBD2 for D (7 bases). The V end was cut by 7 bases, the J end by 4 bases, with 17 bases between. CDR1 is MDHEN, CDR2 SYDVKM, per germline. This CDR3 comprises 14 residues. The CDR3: CASTQGGAGYEQYF. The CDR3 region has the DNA TGTGCCAGCACCCAAGGGGGGGCAGGATACGAGCAGTACTTC.

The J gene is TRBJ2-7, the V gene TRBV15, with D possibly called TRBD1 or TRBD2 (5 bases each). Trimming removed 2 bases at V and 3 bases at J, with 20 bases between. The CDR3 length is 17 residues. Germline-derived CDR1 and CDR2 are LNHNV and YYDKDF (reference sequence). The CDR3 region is CATSRPISRDGNYEQYF. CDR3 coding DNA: TGTGCCACCAGCAGACCCATCTCCCGGGACGGCAACTACGAGCAGTACTTC. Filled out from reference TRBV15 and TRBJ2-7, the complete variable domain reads DAMVIQNPRYQVTQFGKPVTLSCSQTLNHNVMYWYQQKSSQAPKLLFHYYDKDFNNEADTPDNFQSRRPNTSFCFLDIRSPGLGDTAMYLCATSRPISRDGNYEQYFGPGTRLTVT.

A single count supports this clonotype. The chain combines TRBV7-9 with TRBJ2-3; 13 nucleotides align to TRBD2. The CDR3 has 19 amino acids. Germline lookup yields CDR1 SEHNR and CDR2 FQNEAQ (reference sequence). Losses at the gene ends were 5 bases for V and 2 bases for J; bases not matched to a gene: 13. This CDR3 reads CASSNGLAGALLPTDTQYF. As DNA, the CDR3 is TGTGCCAGCAGCAACGGACTAGCGGGGGCCCTCTTACCCACAGATACGCAGTATTTT.

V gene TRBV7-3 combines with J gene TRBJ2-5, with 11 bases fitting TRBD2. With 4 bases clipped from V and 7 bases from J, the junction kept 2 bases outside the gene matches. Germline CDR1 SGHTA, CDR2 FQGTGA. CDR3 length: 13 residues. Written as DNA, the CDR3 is TGTGCCAGCAGCTCCACTAGCGGGGGGACCCAGTACTTC. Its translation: CASSSTSGGTQYF.

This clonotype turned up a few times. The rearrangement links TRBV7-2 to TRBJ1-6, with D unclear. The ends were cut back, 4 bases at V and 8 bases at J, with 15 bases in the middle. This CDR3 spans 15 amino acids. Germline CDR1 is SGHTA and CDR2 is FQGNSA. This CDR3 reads CASSSPPSAYSPLHF. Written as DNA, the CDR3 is TGTGCCAGCAGCTCCCCCCCCTCAGCCTATTCACCCCTCCACTTT.

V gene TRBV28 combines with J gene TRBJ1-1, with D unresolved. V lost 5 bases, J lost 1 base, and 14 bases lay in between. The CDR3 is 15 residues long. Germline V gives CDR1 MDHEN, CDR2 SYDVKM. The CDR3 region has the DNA TGTGCCAGCAGTCCAGCCCCGGCAGGGAACACTGAAGCTTTCTTT. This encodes CASSPAPAGNTEAFF.

CDR3 loop: CASSQVTVGETQYF. The DNA of the CDR3 is TGTGCCAGCAGCCAAGTGACCGTTGGGGAGACCCAGTACTTC. The genes are TRBV7-9 and TRBJ2-5; D ambiguous. CDR1 and CDR2 from the germline V gene are SEHNR and FQNEAQ (reference sequence). CDR3 size: 14 residues. V lost 5 bases to trimming and J lost 5 bases, with 15 bases between them.

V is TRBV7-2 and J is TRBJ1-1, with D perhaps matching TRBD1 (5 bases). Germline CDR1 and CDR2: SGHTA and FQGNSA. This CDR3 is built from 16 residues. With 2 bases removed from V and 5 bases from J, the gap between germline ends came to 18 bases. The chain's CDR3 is CASSLKGYSGDTEAFF. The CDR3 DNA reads TGTGCCAGCAGCTTAAAGGGGTACTCCGGGGATACTGAAGCTTTCTTT.

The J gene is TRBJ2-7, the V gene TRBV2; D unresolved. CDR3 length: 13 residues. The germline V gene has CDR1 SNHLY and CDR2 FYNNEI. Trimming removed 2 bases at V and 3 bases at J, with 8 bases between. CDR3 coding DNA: TGTGCCAGCAGTGAACTAGGAATCTACGAGCAGTACTTC. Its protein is CASSELGIYEQYF. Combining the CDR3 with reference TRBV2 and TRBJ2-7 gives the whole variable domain EPEVTQTPSHQVTQMGQEVILRCVPISNHLYFYWYRQILGQKVEFLVSFYNNEISEKSEIFDDQFSVERPDGSNFTLKIRSTKLEDSAMYFCASSELGIYEQYFGPGTRLTVT.

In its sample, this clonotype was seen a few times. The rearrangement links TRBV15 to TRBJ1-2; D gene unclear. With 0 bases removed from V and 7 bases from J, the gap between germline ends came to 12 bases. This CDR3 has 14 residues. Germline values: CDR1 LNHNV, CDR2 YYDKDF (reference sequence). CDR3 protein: CATSRDGALSGYTF. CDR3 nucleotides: TGTGCCACCAGCAGAGATGGAGCCTTGAGTGGCTACACCTTC.

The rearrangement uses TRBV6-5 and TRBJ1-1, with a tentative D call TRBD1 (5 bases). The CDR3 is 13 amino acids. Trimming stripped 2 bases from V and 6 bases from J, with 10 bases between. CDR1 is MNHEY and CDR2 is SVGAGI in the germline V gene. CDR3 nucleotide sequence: TGTGCCAGCAGTTACATCAGGGAATCTGAAGCTTTCTTT. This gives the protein CASSYIRESEAFF.

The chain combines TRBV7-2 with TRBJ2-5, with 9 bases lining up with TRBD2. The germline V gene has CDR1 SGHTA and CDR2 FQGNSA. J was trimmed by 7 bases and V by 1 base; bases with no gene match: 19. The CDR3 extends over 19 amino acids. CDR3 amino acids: CASSLGSSRREGRVGTQYF. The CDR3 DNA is TGTGCCAGCAGCTTAGGGAGCTCTCGGCGGGAGGGCCGGGTTGGGACCCAGTACTTC.

The chain's CDR3 is CSAEGTGAEQYF. In DNA, the CDR3 is TGCAGTGCGGAAGGGACAGGGGCCGAGCAGTACTTC. The chain employs TRBV20-1 and TRBJ2-7, with TRBD1 matching over 10 bases. Germline trimming cut 6 bases from V and 6 bases from J; bases unmatched to any gene: 5. CDR1 DFQATT and CDR2 SNEGSKA come from the germline V gene (reference sequence). The CDR3 runs 12 residues.

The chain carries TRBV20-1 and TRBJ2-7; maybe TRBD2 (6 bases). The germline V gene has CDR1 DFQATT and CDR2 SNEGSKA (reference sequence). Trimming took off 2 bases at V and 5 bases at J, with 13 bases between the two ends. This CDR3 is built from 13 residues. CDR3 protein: CSARRPGTHEQYF. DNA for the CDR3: TGCAGTGCTAGAAGACCCGGGACTCACGAGCAGTACTTC.